This T cell receptor beta chain was identified in a study of cytomegalovirus exposure and HLA in healthy donors. Germline CDR1 and CDR2: SGHAT and FQDESV (reference sequence). This CDR3 comprises 19 residues. Trimming removed 6 bases at V and 1 base at J, with 22 bases between. PCR used 60 Vbeta primers and 13 Jbeta primers. The data were produced by immunoSEQ multiplex PCR, yet TCRdb's version contains in-frame clones alone and is incomplete. The listing records some 75,000 clones. As for this clone: Its antigen is unidentified.

Study conclusions and caveats: Reports indicate that TCR beta sequences accurately predicted the HLA-A and HLA-B alleles of most subjects.

The chain joins TRBV11-1 to TRBJ2-6, with D possibly being TRBD2 (5 bases). The source of this sequence is a boy aged 10-17 years in good health and CMV-seronegative. Material for sequencing was PBMCs. This chain's CDR3 is CASSPPSELAPSGANVLTF. The CDR3, as DNA: TGTGCCAGCAGTCCCCCGTCGGAGCTAGCCCCATCTGGGGCCAACGTCCTGACTTTC.